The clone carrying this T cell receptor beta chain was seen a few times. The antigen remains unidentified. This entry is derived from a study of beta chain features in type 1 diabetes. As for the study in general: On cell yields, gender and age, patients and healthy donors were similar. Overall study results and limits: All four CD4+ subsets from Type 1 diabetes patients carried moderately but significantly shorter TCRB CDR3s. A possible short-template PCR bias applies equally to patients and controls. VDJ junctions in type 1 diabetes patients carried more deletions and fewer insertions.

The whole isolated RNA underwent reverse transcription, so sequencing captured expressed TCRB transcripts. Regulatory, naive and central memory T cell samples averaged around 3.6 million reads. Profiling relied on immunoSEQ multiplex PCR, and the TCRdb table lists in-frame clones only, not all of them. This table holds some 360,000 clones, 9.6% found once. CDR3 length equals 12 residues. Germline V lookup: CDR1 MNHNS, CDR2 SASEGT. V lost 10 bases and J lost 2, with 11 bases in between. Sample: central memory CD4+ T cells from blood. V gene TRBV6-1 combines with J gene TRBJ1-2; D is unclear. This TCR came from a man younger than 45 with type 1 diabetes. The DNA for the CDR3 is TGTGCCACTGATGACTGGAACTATGGCTACACCTTC. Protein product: CATDDWNYGYTF.